This TCR beta chain was identified in a study of a mutant IDH1 vaccine in newly diagnosed glioma. Time point: baseline, week 1 (first vaccination visit). Treatment denoted: pre-vaccination baseline after standard-of-care therapy. The method was immunoSEQ multiplex PCR; TCRdb's version includes in-frame clones alone and lacks a portion of them. The data hold about 35,000 clones, with about nine tenths observed a single time. The CDR3 has 15 amino acids. The ends were cut back, 3 bases at V and 5 bases at J, with 14 bases in the middle. Per the germline V gene, CDR1 is SEHNR and CDR2 is FQNEAQ (reference sequence).

The source was PBMCs, collected from a glioma patient treated with radiotherapy, temozolomide or both. The chain employs TRBV7-9 and TRBJ2-1, with a weak D call TRBD2 (7 bases). The sequence came from a woman in her forties with glioma. This chain's CDR3 is CASSFGGGQDNEQFF. CDR3 nucleotides: TGTGCCAGCAGCTTTGGGGGGGGCCAGGACAATGAGCAGTTCTTC.